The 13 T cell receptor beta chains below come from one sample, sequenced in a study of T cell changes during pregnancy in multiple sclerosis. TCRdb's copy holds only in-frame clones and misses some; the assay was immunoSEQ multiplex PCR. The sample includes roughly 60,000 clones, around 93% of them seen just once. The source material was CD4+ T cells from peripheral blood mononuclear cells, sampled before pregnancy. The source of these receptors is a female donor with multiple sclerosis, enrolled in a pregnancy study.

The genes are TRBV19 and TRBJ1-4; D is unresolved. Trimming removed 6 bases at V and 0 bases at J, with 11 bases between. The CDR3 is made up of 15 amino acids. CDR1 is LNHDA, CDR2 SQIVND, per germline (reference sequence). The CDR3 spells CASSPARATNEKLFF. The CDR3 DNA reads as TGTGCCAGTAGCCCAGCCCGGGCAACTAATGAAAAACTGTTTTTT.

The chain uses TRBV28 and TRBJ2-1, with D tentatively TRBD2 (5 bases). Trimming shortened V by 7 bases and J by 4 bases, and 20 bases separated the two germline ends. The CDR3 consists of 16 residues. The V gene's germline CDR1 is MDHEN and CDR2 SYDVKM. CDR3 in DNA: TGTGCCAGCACCCCTCCGAGGGCCTCGTCTTACAATGAGCAGTTCTTC. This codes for CASTPPRASSYNEQFF.

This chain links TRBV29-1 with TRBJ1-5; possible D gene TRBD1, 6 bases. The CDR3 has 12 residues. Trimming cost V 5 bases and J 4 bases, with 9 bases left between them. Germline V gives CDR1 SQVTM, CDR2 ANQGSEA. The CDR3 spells CSVTTGNQPQHF. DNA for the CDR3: TGCAGCGTTACTACAGGGAATCAGCCCCAGCATTTT.

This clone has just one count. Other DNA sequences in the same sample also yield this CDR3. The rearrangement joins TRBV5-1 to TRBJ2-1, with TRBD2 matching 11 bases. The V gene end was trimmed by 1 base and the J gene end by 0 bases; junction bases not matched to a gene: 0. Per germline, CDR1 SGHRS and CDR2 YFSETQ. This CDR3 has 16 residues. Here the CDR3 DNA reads TGCGCCAGCAGCTTGACTAGCGGGAGCTCCTACAATGAGCAGTTCTTC. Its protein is CASSLTSGSSYNEQFF.

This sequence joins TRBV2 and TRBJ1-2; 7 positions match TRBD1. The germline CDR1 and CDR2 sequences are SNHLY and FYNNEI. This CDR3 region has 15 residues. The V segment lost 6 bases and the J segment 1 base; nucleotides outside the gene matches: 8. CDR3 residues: CASRVPTGINYGYTF. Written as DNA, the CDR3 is TGTGCCAGCAGAGTACCGACAGGGATTAACTATGGCTACACCTTC.

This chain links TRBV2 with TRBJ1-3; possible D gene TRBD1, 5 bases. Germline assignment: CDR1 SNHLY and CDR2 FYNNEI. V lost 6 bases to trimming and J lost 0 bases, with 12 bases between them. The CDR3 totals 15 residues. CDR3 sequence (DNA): TGTGCCAGCAGCGACAGCGTCAGCTCTGGAAACACCATATATTTT. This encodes CASSDSVSSGNTIYF.

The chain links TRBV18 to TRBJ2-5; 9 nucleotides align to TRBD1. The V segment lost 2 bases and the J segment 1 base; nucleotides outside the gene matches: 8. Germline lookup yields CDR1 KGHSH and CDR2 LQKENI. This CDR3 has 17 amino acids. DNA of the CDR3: TGTGCCAGCTCACCAAGGGCCGGGACAGGGATCCAAGAGACCCAGTACTTC. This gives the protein CASSPRAGTGIQETQYF.

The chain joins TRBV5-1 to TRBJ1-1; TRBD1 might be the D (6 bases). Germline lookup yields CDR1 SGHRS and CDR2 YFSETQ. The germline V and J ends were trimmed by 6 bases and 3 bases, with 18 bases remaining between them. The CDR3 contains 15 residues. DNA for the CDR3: TGCGCCAGCAAAAGAGAAACAGGGAGAGACACTGAAGCTTTCTTT. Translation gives CASKRETGRDTEAFF.

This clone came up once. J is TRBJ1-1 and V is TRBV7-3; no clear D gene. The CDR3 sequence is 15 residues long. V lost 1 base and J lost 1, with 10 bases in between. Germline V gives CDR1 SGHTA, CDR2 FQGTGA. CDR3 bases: TGTGCCAGCAGCTTAAGCGGTCGGGGGAACACTGAAGCTTTCTTT. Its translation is CASSLSGRGNTEAFF.

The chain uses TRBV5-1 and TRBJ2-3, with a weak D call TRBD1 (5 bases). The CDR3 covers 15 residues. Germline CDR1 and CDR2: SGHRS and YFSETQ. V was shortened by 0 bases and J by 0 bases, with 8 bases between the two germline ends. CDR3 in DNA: TGCGCCAGCAGCTTGGGAGGACAAAGCACAGATACGCAGTATTTT. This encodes CASSLGGQSTDTQYF.

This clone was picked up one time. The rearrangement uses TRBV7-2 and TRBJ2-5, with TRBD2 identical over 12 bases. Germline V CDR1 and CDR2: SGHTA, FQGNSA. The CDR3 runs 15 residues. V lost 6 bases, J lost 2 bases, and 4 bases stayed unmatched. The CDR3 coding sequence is TGTGCCAGCAGACGCGGACTAGCGGGGCAAGAGACCCAGTACTTC. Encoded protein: CASRRGLAGQETQYF. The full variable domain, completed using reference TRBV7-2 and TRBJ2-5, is GAGVSQSPSNKVTEKGKDVELRCDPISGHTALYWYRQSLGQGLEFLIYFQGNSAPDKSGLPSDRFSAERTGGSVSTLTIQRTQQEDSAVYLCASRRGLAGQETQYFGPGTRLLVL.

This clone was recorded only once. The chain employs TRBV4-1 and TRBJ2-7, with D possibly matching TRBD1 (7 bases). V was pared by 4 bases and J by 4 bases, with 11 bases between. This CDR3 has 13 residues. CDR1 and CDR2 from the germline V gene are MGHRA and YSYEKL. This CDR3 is CASSLQGGYEQYF. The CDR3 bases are TGCGCCAGCAGCCTGCAGGGGGGTTACGAGCAGTACTTC.

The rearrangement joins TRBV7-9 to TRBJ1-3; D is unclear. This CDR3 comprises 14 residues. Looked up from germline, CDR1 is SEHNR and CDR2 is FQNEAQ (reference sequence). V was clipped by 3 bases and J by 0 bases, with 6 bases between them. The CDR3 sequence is CASSFDSSGNTIYF. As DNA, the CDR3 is TGTGCCAGCAGCTTCGACTCCTCTGGAAACACCATATATTTT.